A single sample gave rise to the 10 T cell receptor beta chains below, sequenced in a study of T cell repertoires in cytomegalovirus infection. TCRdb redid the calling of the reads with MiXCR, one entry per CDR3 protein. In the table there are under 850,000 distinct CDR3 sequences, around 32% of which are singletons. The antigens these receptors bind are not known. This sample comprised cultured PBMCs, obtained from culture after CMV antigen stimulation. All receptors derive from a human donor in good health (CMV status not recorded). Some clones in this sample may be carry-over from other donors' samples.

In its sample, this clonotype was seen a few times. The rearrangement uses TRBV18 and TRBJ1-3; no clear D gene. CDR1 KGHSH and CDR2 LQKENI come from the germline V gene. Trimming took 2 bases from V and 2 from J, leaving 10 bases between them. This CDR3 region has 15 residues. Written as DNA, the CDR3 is TGTGCCAGCTCACCAACGGCAAATCCTGGAAACACCATATATTTT. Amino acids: CASSPTANPGNTIYF.

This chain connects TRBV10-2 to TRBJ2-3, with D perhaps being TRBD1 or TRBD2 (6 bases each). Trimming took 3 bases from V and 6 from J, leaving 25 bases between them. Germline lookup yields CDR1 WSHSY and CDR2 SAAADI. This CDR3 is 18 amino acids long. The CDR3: CASSDPVERGVAWDTQYF. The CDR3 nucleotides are TGCGCCAGCAGTGACCCCGTCGAGAGGGGGGTCGCATGGGATACGCAGTATTTT.

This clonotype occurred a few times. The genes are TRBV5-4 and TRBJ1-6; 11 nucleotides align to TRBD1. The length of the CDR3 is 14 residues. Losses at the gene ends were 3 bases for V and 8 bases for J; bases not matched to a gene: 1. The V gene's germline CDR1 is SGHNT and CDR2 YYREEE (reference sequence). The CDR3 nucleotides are TGTGCCAGCAGCTGGGACAGGGGGGATTCACCCCTCCACTTT. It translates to CASSWDRGDSPLHF.

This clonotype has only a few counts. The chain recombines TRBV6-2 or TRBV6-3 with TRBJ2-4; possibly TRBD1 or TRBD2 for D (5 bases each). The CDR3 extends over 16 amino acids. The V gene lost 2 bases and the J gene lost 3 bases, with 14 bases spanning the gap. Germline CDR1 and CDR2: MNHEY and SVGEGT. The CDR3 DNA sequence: TGTGCCAGCAGTTACGGGGGAAGAAAGGACAAAAACATTCAGTACTTC. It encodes CASSYGGRKDKNIQYF.

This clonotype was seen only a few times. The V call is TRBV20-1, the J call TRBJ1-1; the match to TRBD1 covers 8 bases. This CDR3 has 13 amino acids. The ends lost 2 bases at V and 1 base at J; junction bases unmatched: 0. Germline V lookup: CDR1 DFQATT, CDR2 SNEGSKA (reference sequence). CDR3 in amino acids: CSARQGANTEAFF. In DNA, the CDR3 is TGCAGTGCTAGACAGGGGGCGAACACTGAAGCTTTCTTT.

The CDR3 region has the DNA TGCGCCAGCAGCCAAGTGGGACTCCCCGGCAATGAGCAGTTCTTC. Translated: CASSQVGLPGNEQFF. The rearrangement joins TRBV4-1 to TRBJ2-1; TRBD2 is a possible D gene (6 bases). The CDR3 spans 15 residues. CDR1 and CDR2 from the germline V gene are MGHRA and YSYEKL. Trimming cost V 1 base and J 6 bases, with 13 bases left between them.

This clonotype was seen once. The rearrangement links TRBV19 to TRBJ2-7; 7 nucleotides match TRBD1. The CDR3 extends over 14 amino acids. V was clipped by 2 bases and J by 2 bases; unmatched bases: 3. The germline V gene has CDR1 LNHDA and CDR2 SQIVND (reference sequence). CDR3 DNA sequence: TGTGCCAGTAGTATAAGAGGGACAGCCTACGAGCAGTACTTC. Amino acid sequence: CASSIRGTAYEQYF.

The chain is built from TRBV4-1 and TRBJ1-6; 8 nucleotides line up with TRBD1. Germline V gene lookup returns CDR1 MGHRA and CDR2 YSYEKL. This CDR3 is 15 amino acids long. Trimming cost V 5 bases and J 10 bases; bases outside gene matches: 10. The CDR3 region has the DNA TGCGCCAGCAGCGAATGGACAGGGACGAGATCACCCCTCCACTTT. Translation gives CASSEWTGTRSPLHF.

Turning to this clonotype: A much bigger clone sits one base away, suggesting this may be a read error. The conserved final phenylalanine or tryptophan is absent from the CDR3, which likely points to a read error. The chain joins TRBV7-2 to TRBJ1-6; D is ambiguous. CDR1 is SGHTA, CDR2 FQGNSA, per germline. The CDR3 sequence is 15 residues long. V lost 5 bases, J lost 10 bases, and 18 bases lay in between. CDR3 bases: TGTGCCAGCAGCCCTGTAGTAGGCCGTGGGTCACCCCTCCACTGT. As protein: CASSPVVGRGSPLHC.

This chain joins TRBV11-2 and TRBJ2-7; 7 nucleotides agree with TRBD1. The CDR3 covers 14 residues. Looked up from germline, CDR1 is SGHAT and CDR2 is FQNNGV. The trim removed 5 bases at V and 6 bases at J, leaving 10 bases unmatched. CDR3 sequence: CASSPTGRRGEQYF. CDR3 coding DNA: TGTGCCAGCAGCCCGACAGGGCGCCGTGGCGAGCAGTACTTC.